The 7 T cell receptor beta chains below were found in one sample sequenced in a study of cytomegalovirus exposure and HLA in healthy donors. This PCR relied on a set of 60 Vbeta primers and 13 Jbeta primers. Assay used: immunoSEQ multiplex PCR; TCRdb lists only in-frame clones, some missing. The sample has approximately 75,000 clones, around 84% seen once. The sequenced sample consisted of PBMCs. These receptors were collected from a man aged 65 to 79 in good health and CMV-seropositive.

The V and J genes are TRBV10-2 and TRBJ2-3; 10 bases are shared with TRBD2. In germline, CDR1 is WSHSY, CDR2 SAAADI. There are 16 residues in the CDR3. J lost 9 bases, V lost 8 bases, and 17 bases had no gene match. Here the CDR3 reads CASRGASGGPPHTQYF. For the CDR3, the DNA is TGCGCCAGCCGAGGGGCTAGCGGGGGCCCCCCACACACGCAGTATTTT.

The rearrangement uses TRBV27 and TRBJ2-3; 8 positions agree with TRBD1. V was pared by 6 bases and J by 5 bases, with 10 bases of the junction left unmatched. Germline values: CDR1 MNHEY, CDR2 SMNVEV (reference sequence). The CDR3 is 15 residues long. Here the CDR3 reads CASRRGRGLVDTQYF. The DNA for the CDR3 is TGTGCCAGCAGAAGGGGCAGGGGGCTAGTAGATACGCAGTATTTT.

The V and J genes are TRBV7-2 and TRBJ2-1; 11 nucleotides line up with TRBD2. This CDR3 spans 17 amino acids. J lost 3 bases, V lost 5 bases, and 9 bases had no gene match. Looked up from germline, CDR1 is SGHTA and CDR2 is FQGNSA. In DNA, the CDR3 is TGTGCCAGCAGCACCCGGACTAGCGGGCGTGGCTACAATGAGCAGTTCTTC. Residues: CASSTRTSGRGYNEQFF.

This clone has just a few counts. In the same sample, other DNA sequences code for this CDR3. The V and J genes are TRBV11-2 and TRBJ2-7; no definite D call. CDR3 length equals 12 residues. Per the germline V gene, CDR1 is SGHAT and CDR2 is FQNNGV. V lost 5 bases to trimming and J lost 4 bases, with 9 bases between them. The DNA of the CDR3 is TGTGCCAGCAGCCCGAGAACTTACGAGCAGTACTTC. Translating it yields CASSPRTYEQYF. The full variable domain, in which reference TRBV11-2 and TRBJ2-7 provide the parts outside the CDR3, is EAGVAQSPRYKIIEKRQSVAFWCNPISGHATLYWYQQILGQGPKLLIQFQNNGVVDDSQLPKDRFSAERLKGVDSTLKIQPAKLEDSAVYLCASSPRTYEQYFGPGTRLTVT.

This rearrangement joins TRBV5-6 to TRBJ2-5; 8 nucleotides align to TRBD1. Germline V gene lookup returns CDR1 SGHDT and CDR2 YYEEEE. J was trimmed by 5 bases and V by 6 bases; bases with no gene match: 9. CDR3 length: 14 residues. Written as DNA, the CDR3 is TGTGCCAGCAAGGACAGGGTTTTTGTGGAGACCCAGTACTTC. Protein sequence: CASKDRVFVETQYF.

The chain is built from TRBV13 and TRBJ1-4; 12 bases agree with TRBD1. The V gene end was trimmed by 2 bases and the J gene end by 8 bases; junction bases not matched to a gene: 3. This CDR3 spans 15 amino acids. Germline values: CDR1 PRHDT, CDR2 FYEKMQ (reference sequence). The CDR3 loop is CASSLLGTGGEKLFF. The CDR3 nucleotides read TGTGCCAGCAGCTTACTCGGGACAGGGGGCGAAAAACTGTTTTTT.

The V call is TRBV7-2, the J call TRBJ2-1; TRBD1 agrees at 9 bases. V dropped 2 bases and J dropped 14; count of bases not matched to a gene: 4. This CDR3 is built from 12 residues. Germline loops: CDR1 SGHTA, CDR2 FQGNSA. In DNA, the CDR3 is TGTGCCAGCAGCTTATCGGGACAGGGAAAGTTCTTC. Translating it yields CASSLSGQGKFF.